This entry concerns a single T cell receptor (beta chain). These data are taken from a study of blood T cell repertoires in COVID-19. Produced via immunoSEQ multiplex PCR; TCRdb's table is partial and in-frame only. The sample includes 100,000 to 150,000 clones, around nine tenths of them seen just once. This TCR came from a woman aged 70 to 79 with COVID-19, enrolled during active disease. The material sequenced was peripheral blood.

CDR3 amino acids: CASSEAGTWDNQPQHF. The CDR3 DNA reads TGTGCCAGCAGTGAAGCGGGGACATGGGACAATCAGCCCCAGCATTTT. The chain uses TRBV2 and TRBJ1-5; possibly TRBD1 for D (6 bases). V was cut by 0 bases and J by 3 bases, with 12 bases left in between. Germline lookup yields CDR1 SNHLY and CDR2 FYNNEI. This CDR3 has 16 residues. Based on the CDR3 plus reference TRBV2 and TRBJ1-5, the full variable domain is EPEVTQTPSHQVTQMGQEVILRCVPISNHLYFYWYRQILGQKVEFLVSFYNNEISEKSEIFDDQFSVERPDGSNFTLKIRSTKLEDSAMYFCASSEAGTWDNQPQHFGDGTRLSIL.